This note documents a single T cell receptor (beta chain) sequence. The antigen it recognizes is unknown. No much larger clone exists at a distance of one base, and base qualities are not known. The method behind the library was the immunoSEQ multiplex PCR assay. DNA from the cultured and isolated CD4+ T cells underwent TCR beta CDR3 sequencing. The paper's processing steps were these. Non-productive TCR sequences were removed and reads were trimmed to the CDR3 region, keeping CDR3s of at least 7 amino acids. The MANAFEST web app was used to pick out antigen-specific clonotypes by comparing their expansion in peptide wells with that in reference cultures. To count as positive, a clone had to show expansion at FDR<0.05 compared with the reference and with all other wells, an odds ratio above 5, and a frequency above 0.1% in two replicate wells. Cross-reactive clonotypes were defined as significantly expanded in SARS-CoV-2 spike wells and in at least one common cold coronavirus spike condition. CDR3 similarity was assessed by Levenshtein distance using the stringdist R package, and unrooted trees were constructed with ape in R 3.6.1. The immuneACCESS repertoire file appears here via TCRdb, limited to in-frame rearrangements. These files lack a portion of the clones; in checked studies, under half of the deficit traces to unresolved V genes, and the cause of the others is not known. The DNA gave D and trimming, while V, J and clone size come from that table. The table for this sample lists about 72,000 clones; 75% to 80% of them were counted only once. In total, the top ten clones hold over 2% of the sample.

Clipping removes 5 bases from V and 4 bases from J, with 3 as the unmatched junction base count. Reading from cysteine to phenylalanine, the CDR3 counts 15 amino acids. Only CDR3 DNA is held: 45 bases, read in frame from base 1. Taken from the germline V gene (reference sequence), the CDR1 and CDR2 loops are SEHNR and FQNEAQ. This sample stems from a study of vaccination effects on CD4 cells after COVID-19 (dated 2022 in TCRdb). About the study as a whole: The ViraFEST assay stimulated PBMC with viral peptide pools and then used TCR sequencing to identify antigen-specific CD4+ T cell clonotypes by expansion. Each participant got two doses of an mRNA SARS-CoV-2 vaccine, either BNT162b2 or mRNA-1273. Some 2 million PBMC per well were cultured with about 9 ug/ml peptides in IMDM containing around 5.3% human AB serum, approximately 10 IU/ml IL-2 and gentamicin. The study compared SARS-CoV-2 spike-specific CD4+ TCR repertoires before and after mRNA vaccination in COVID-19 convalescent patients and infection-naive vaccine recipients. A total of approximately 9 COVID-19 convalescent patients and a handful of SARS-CoV-2-naive healthy vaccine recipients were included in the full study. In the study, cultures from other donors were sequenced using the Oncomine TCR Beta short-read assay on an Illumina iSeq 100.

After 10 days of culture, CD4+ T cells were isolated with the EasySep CD4+ T cell isolation kit. Negative nucleocapsid antibody results before and after vaccination confirmed that the healthy vaccine recipients had no prior SARS-CoV-2 infection. Half of the culture medium was replaced with fresh IL-2-containing medium on days 3 and 7. Unless otherwise noted, each peptide stimulation condition was cultured in triplicate wells. PBMC were separated from whole blood using Ficoll-Paque Plus gradient centrifugation and were then either cryopreserved at -140C or used fresh. The QIAamp micro DNA kit was used to extract genomic DNA from the cultured CD4+ T cells. What the authors observed across the whole study: Limitations of the study were the small number of convalescent patients and the absence of early post-infection timepoints. Both infection-induced and vaccine-induced clones contracted markedly at late post-vaccination timepoints, which is consistent with waning T cell responses. Among healthy vaccine recipients, nearly all vaccine-induced clones were SARS-CoV-2 mono-reactive, and just 1 of 255 was cross-reactive with common cold coronaviruses.

This sample comprised CD4+ T cells from PBMCs cultured without peptide, obtained before COVID-19 vaccination. This sequence uses TRBV7-9 and TRBJ2-3; 13 middle bases align to TRBD2. The TCR was taken from a human donor who received a COVID-19 vaccine. The encoded CDR3 is CASSVGLAGPDTQYF. The DNA is as follows: TGTGCCAGCAGCGTGGGACTAGCGGGGCCAGATACGCAGTATTTT.